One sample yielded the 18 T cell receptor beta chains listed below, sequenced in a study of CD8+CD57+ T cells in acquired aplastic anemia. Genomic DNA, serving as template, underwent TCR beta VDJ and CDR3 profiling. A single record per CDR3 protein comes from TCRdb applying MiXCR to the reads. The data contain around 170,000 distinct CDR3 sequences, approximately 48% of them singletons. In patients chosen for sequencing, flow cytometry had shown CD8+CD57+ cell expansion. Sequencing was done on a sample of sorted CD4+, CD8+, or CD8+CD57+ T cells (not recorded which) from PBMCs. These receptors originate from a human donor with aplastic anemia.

CDR3 DNA: TGCAGTGCTAGAGATAGTAGGGGCCTCTATAATTCACCCCTCCACTTT. Residues: CSARDSRGLYNSPLHF. The gene calls are TRBV20-1 and TRBJ1-6; D perhaps matches TRBD1 (5 bases). Trimming removed 0 bases from V and 3 bases from J, with 12 bases in between. The CDR3 loop spans 16 amino acids. CDR1 is DFQATT, CDR2 SNEGSKA, per germline (reference sequence).

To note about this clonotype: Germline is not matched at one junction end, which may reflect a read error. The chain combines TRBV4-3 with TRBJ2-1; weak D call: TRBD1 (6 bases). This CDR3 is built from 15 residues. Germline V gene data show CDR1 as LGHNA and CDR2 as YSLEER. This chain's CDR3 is CASSQEITGIHEQFF. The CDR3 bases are TGCGCCAGTAGCCAAGAGATTACAGGGATTCATGAGCAGTTCTTC.

CDR3 region: CASSSTSGGNNEQFF. CDR3 nucleotide sequence: TGCGCCAGCAGCTCTACTAGCGGGGGGAACAATGAGCAGTTCTTC. The V and J genes are TRBV5-1 and TRBJ2-1; 12 bases are a match to TRBD2. CDR1 SGHRS and CDR2 YFSETQ come from the germline V gene. The length of the CDR3 is 15 residues. V shed 3 bases and J 5 bases; nucleotides not matched to a gene: 3.

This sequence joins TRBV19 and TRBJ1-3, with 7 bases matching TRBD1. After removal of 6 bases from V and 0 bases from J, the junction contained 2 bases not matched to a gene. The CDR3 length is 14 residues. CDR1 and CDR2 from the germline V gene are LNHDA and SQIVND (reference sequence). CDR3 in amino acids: CASRTGDSGNTIYF. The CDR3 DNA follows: TGTGCCAGTAGAACAGGGGACTCTGGAAACACCATATATTTT.

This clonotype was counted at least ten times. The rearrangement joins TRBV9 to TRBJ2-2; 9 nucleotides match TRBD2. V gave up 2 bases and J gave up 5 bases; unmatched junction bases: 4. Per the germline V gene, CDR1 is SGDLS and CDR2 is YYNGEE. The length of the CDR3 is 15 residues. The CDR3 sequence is CASSVSGRITGELFF. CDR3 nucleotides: TGTGCCAGCAGCGTTAGCGGGAGAATAACCGGGGAGCTGTTTTTT. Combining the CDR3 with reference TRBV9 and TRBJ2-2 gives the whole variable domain DSGVTQTPKHLITATGQRVTLRCSPRSGDLSVYWYQQSLDQGLQFLIQYYNGEERAKGNILERFSAQQFPDLHSELNLSSLELGDSALYFCASSVSGRITGELFFGEGSRLTVL.

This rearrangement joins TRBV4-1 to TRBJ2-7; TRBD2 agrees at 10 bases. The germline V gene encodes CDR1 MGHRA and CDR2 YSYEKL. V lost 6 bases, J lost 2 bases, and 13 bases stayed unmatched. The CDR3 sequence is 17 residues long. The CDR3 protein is CASSRYGLAVVPYEQYF. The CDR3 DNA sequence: TGCGCCAGCAGTCGTTACGGACTAGCGGTAGTACCCTACGAGCAGTACTTC.

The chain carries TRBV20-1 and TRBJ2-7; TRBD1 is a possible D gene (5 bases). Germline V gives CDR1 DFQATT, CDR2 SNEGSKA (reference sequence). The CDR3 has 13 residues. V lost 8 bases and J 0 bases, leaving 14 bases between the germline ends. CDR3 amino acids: CSSTGLTSYEQYF. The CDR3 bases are TGCAGTAGTACAGGTTTAACCTCCTACGAGCAGTACTTC.

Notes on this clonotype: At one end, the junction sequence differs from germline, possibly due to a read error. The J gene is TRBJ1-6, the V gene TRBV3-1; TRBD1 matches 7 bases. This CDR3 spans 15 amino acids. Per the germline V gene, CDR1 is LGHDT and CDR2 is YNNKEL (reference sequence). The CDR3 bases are TGTGCCAGCAGCCGTAGACAGGGTGATAATTTACCCCTCCACTTT. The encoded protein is CASSRRQGDNLPLHF.

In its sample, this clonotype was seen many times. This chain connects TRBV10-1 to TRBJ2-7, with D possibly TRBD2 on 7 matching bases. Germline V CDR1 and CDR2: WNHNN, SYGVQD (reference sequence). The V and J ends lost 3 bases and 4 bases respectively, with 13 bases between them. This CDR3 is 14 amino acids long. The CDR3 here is CASSEGGEGYEQYF. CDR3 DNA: TGCGCCAGCAGTGAAGGGGGGGAAGGTTACGAGCAGTACTTC.

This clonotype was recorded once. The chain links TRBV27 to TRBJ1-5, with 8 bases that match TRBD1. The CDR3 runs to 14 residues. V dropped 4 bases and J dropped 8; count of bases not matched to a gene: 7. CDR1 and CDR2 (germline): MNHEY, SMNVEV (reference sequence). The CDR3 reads CASSSTGVRKPQHF. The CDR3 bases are TGTGCCAGCAGTTCGACAGGGGTTAGGAAGCCCCAGCATTTT.

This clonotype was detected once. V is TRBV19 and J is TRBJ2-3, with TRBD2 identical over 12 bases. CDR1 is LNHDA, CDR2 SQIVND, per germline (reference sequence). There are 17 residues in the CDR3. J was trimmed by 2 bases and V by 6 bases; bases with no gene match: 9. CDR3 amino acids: CASSPTSGRASTDTQYF. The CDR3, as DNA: TGTGCCAGTAGCCCGACTAGCGGGAGAGCTTCCACAGATACGCAGTATTTT.

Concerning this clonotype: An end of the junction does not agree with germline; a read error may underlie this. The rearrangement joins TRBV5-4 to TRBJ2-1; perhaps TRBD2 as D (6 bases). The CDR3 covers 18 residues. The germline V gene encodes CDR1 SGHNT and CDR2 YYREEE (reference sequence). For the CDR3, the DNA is TGTGTCAGCAGCTTGGGTGGACCGCTAGCGAACTCCTACAATGAGCAGTTCTTC. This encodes CVSSLGGPLANSYNEQFF.

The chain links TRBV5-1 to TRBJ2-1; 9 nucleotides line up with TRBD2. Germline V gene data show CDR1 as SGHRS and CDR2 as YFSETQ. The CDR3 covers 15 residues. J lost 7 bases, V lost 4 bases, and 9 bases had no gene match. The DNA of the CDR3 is TGCGCCAGCAGCGCGGGGACTAGCCTATCGAATGAGCAGTTCTTC. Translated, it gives CASSAGTSLSNEQFF.

The CDR3 region is CAWSSPGLKEQYF. In DNA, the CDR3 is TGTGCCTGGAGTTCCCCGGGACTAAAGGAGCAGTACTTC. V gene TRBV30 combines with J gene TRBJ2-7, with 7 bases matching TRBD2. The CDR3 contains 13 residues. V shed 2 bases and J 7 bases; nucleotides not matched to a gene: 8. Germline V gives CDR1 GTSNPN, CDR2 SVGIG (reference sequence).

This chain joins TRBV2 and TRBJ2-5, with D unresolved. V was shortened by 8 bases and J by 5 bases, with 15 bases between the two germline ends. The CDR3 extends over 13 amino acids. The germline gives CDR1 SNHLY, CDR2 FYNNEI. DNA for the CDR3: TGTGCCAGCGGCTTGGACCCACCGGAGACCCAGTACTTC. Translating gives CASGLDPPETQYF.

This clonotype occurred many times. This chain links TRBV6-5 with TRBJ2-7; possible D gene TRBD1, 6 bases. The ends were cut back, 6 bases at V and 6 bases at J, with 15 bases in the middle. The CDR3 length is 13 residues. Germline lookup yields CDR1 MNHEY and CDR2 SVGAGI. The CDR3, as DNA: TGTGCCAGCAGCACGACAGGTCCGTTCGAGCAGTACTTC. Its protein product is CASSTTGPFEQYF.

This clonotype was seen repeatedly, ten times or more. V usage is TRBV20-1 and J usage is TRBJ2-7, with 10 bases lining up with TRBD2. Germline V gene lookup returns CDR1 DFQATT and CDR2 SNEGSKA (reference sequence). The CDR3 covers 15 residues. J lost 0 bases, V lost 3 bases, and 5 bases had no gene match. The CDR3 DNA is TGCAGTGCTAGCAGCGGGAGGGCCGCCTCCTACGAGCAGTACTTC. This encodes CSASSGRAASYEQYF.

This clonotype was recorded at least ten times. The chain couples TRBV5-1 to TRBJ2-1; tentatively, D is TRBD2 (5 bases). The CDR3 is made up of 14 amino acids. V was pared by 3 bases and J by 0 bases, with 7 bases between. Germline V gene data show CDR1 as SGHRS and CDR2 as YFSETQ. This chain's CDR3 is CASSSGNSYNEQFF. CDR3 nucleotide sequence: TGCGCCAGCAGCTCCGGGAACTCCTACAATGAGCAGTTCTTC.